This T cell receptor beta chain derives from a study of monozygotic twins with cystic fibrosis. Overall study: Library input was approximately 3.1 micrograms of fragmented DNA, with approximately 15 PCR cycles. General observations from the study: V usage most resembled the co-twin in 13 of 16 pairs. Nucleotide-identical clonotype sharing was significantly higher within monozygotic CF twin pairs than between unrelated CF individuals.

Germline CDR1 SGDLS, CDR2 YYNGEE. The CDR3 is 16 residues long. The V gene end was trimmed by 0 bases and the J gene end by 7 bases; junction bases not matched to a gene: 12. Clones were read by immunoSEQ multiplex PCR, and TCRdb kept only the in-frame ones, dropping some. The table records 15,000 to 20,000 clones, approximately 96% of them present only once. Concerning this clone itself: Antigen specificity is unknown.

This clonotype was obtained from a girl aged 2 to 10 with cystic fibrosis. Source material: blood. The rearrangement uses TRBV9 and TRBJ2-7; 8 bases map to TRBD1. The CDR3 region is CASSVGLTTGENEQYF. CDR3 DNA: TGTGCCAGCAGCGTAGGGTTGACGACAGGGGAGAATGAGCAGTACTTC.